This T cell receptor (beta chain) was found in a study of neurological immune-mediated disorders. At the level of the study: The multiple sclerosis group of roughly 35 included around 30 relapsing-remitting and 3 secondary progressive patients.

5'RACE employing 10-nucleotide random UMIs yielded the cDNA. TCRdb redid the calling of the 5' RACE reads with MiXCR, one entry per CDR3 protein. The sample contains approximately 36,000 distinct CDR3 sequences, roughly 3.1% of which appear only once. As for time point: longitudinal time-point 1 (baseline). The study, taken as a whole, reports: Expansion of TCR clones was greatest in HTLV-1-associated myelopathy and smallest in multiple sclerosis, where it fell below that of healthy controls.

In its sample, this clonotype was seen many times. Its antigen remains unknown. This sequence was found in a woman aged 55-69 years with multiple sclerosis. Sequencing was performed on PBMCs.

Here the CDR3 DNA reads TGTGCCACCAGCAGTTGGATTATGGCGGGGGGGTACAATGAGCAGTTCTTC. It yields the protein CATSSWIMAGGYNEQFF. The V gene is TRBV15, the J gene TRBJ2-1; TRBD2 matches 9 bases. The length of the CDR3 is 17 residues. Germline V gives CDR1 LNHNV, CDR2 YYDKDF (reference sequence). With V trimmed by 3 bases and J by 4 bases, 10 bases remained unmatched.